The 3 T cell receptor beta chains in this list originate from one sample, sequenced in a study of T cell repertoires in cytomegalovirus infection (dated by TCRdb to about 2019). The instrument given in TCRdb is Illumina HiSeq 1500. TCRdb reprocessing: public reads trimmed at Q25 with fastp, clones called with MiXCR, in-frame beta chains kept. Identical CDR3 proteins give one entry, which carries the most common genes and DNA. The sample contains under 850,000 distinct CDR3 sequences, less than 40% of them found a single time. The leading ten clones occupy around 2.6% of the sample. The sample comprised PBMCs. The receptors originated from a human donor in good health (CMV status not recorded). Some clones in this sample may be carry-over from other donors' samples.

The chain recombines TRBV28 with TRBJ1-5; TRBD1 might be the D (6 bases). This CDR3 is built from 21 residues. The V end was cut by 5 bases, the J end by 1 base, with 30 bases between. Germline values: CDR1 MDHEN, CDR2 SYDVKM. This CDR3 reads CASSPILRRTVGAGSNQPQHF. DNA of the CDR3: TGTGCCAGCAGTCCAATCCTCCGAAGGACAGTTGGCGCGGGGAGCAATCAGCCCCAGCATTTT.

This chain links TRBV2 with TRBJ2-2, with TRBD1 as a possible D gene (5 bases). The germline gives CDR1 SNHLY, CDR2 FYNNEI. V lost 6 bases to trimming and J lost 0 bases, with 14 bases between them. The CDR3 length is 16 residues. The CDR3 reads CASRAPGFANTGELFF. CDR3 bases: TGTGCCAGCAGGGCCCCAGGGTTCGCGAACACCGGGGAGCTGTTTTTT.

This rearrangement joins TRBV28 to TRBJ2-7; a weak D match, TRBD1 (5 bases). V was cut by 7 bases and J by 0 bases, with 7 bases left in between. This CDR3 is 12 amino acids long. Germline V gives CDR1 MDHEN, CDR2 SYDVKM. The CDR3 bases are TGTGCCAGCAATAGGGGCTCCTACGAGCAGTACTTC. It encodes CASNRGSYEQYF.